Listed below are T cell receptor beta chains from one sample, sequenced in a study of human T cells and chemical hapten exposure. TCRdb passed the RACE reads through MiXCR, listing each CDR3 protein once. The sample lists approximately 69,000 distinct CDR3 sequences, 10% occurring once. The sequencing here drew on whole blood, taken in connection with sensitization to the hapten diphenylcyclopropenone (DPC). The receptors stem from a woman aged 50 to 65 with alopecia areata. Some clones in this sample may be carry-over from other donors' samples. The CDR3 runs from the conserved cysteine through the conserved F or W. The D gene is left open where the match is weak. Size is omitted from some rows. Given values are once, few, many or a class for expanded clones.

cdr3_nt: TGCAGCGTTGAGGGACTAGCGGGAGGGGAGACCCAGTACTTC; cdr3_aa: CSVEGLAGGETQYF; j_call: TRBJ2-5; cdr3_length: 14; v_call: TRBV29-1; d_call: TRBD2; clone_size: few
cdr3_nt: TGTGCCAGCAGCCAGACAGATACGCAGTATTTT; cdr3_aa: CASSQTDTQYF; j_call: TRBJ2-3; cdr3_length: 11; v_call: TRBV12-3/TRBV12-4; d_call: .; clone_size: many
cdr3_nt: TGCAGTGCTAGTATGGGGGGCACAGCTTTCTTT; cdr3_aa: CSASMGGTAFF; j_call: TRBJ1-1; cdr3_length: 11; v_call: TRBV20-1; d_call: .; clone_size: many
cdr3_nt: TGTGCCAGCAGCCAGGGGGGGAGTTACTATACGCAGTATTTT; cdr3_aa: CASSQGGSYYTQYF; j_call: TRBJ2-3; cdr3_length: 14; v_call: TRBV11-2; d_call: .; clone_size: .
cdr3_nt: TGTGCCAGCAGTGGTGACACCCTCCAAGAGACCCAGTACTTC; cdr3_aa: CASSGDTLQETQYF; j_call: TRBJ2-5; cdr3_length: 14; v_call: TRBV6-1; d_call: .; clone_size: .
cdr3_nt: TGTGCCAGTAGTGTCCCTAGCGGTTTCGTCACCGGGGAGCTGTTTTTT; cdr3_aa: CASSVPSGFVTGELFF; j_call: TRBJ2-2; cdr3_length: 16; v_call: TRBV19; d_call: TRBD2; clone_size: many
cdr3_nt: TGCGCCAGCAGCTTGGTCGGGGCAGGGACGCTTTTTAATGAGCAGTTCTTC; cdr3_aa: CASSLVGAGTLFNEQFF; j_call: TRBJ2-1; cdr3_length: 17; v_call: TRBV5-1; d_call: .; clone_size: .
cdr3_nt: TGCAGCGTTGAACATAGGCCCGGTGAGCAGTTCTTC; cdr3_aa: CSVEHRPGEQFF; j_call: TRBJ2-1; cdr3_length: 12; v_call: TRBV29-1; d_call: .; clone_size: .
cdr3_nt: TGTGCCAGCAGTGAAGCGCTAGGTAGCGGTCAGCCCCAGCATTTT; cdr3_aa: CASSEALGSGQPQHF; j_call: TRBJ1-5; cdr3_length: 15; v_call: TRBV2; d_call: .; clone_size: .
cdr3_nt: TGCAGCGTTATAGCCACCCTCTCCTACAATGAGCAGTTCTTC; cdr3_aa: CSVIATLSYNEQFF; j_call: TRBJ2-1; cdr3_length: 14; v_call: TRBV29-1; d_call: .; clone_size: many
cdr3_nt: TGCAGTGCTAGTATGTCGAACACCGGGGAGCTGTTTTTT; cdr3_aa: CSASMSNTGELFF; j_call: TRBJ2-2; cdr3_length: 13; v_call: TRBV20-1; d_call: .; clone_size: few
cdr3_nt: TGTGCCAGCAGCCGTCGGGGCTCGGGGCAGTACTTC; cdr3_aa: CASSRRGSGQYF; j_call: TRBJ2-7; cdr3_length: 12; v_call: TRBV11-2; d_call: .; clone_size: .
cdr3_nt: TGTGCCAGCTCACCGGGCGCGAACACTGAAGCTTTCTTT; cdr3_aa: CASSPGANTEAFF; j_call: TRBJ1-1; cdr3_length: 13; v_call: TRBV18; d_call: .; clone_size: many
cdr3_nt: TGTGCCAGCAGCGTAGGATCGTGGACCACGACTTCACCCCTCCACTTT; cdr3_aa: CASSVGSWTTTSPLHF; j_call: TRBJ1-6; cdr3_length: 16; v_call: TRBV9; d_call: .; clone_size: few
cdr3_nt: TGTGCCAGCAGAGAAACAGGACAGGTCCAGGATCAGCCCCAGCATTTT; cdr3_aa: CASRETGQVQDQPQHF; j_call: TRBJ1-5; cdr3_length: 16; v_call: TRBV6-4; d_call: TRBD1; clone_size: few
cdr3_nt: TGTGCCATCAGTGAGTCGTCAGGGGGTAGCACTGAAGCTTTCTTT; cdr3_aa: CAISESSGGSTEAFF; j_call: TRBJ1-1; cdr3_length: 15; v_call: TRBV10-3; d_call: TRBD1; clone_size: many
cdr3_nt: TGTGCCATCAGGGGACTAGCACCTGATACGCAGTATTTT; cdr3_aa: CAIRGLAPDTQYF; j_call: TRBJ2-3; cdr3_length: 13; v_call: TRBV10-3; d_call: TRBD2; clone_size: many
cdr3_nt: TGTGCCACCAGCAGGGCCGGACAGCCGGGCTACACCTTC; cdr3_aa: CATSRAGQPGYTF; j_call: TRBJ1-2; cdr3_length: 13; v_call: TRBV15; d_call: .; clone_size: many
cdr3_nt: TGTGCCACCACTCTCCAAGAGACCCAGTACTTC; cdr3_aa: CATTLQETQYF; j_call: TRBJ2-5; cdr3_length: 11; v_call: TRBV2; d_call: .; clone_size: many
cdr3_nt: TGTGCCAGCAGTGTCGGACTTCGTCGCGACACCGGGGAGCTGTTTTTT; cdr3_aa: CASSVGLRRDTGELFF; j_call: TRBJ2-2; cdr3_length: 16; v_call: TRBV6-1; d_call: .; clone_size: many
cdr3_nt: TGTGCCAGCAGCCAAAATGAGGGGAGCGTTAGCACAGATACGCAGTATTTT; cdr3_aa: CASSQNEGSVSTDTQYF; j_call: TRBJ2-3; cdr3_length: 17; v_call: TRBV3-1; d_call: .; clone_size: many
cdr3_nt: TGTGCCAGCAGTGAAGGACTAGCGGGAATGGAGACCCAGTACTTC; cdr3_aa: CASSEGLAGMETQYF; j_call: TRBJ2-5; cdr3_length: 15; v_call: TRBV6-1; d_call: TRBD2; clone_size: few
cdr3_nt: TGCAGTGCTAGACTAGCGGGAGGTCATAATGAGCAGTTCTTC; cdr3_aa: CSARLAGGHNEQFF; j_call: TRBJ2-1; cdr3_length: 14; v_call: TRBV20-1; d_call: TRBD2; clone_size: few
cdr3_nt: TGTGCCAGCAGTTTAGACGGGGGCCATTACACTGAAGCTTTCTTT; cdr3_aa: CASSLDGGHYTEAFF; j_call: TRBJ1-1; cdr3_length: 15; v_call: TRBV12-3/TRBV12-4; d_call: .; clone_size: many
cdr3_nt: TGCAGTGTCCCTGCGGGAGGCCTTCTTTTGACAGATACGCAGTATTTT; cdr3_aa: CSVPAGGLLLTDTQYF; j_call: TRBJ2-3; cdr3_length: 16; v_call: TRBV20-1; d_call: TRBD2; clone_size: many
cdr3_nt: TGCGCCAGCAGCTTCAGGGCGGGCTCCTATAATTCACCCCTCCACTTT; cdr3_aa: CASSFRAGSYNSPLHF; j_call: TRBJ1-6; cdr3_length: 16; v_call: TRBV5-1; d_call: .; clone_size: .
cdr3_nt: TGTGTCAGCATTCTCGACAGAGCCGGGGCAGATACGCAGTATTTT; cdr3_aa: CVSILDRAGADTQYF; j_call: TRBJ2-3; cdr3_length: 15; v_call: TRBV2; d_call: .; clone_size: .